The present entry profiles one T cell receptor beta chain with its context. These data originate in a study of identifying expanded T cells in peripheral blood. Germline-derived CDR1 and CDR2 are SGHTA and FQGNSA. The CDR3 sequence is 17 residues long. Germline trimming cut 0 bases from V and 4 bases from J; bases unmatched to any gene: 7. This table comes from immunoSEQ multiplex PCR, and its TCRdb copy is limited to in-frame clones, with some not included. The data contain roughly 61,000 clones, roughly 90% of them singletons. The gene calls are TRBV7-2 and TRBJ2-1; 9 bases are shared with TRBD2. The sequencing sample was made of blood. The sequence was obtained from a person aged 18 to 75 in good health. The CDR3 coding sequence is TGTGCCAGCAGCTTAGCGCACTTAAGCGGGGGGTACAATGAGCAGTTCTTC. Its protein product is CASSLAHLSGGYNEQFF.